Below are 21 T cell receptor beta chains sequenced from a single sample in a study of blood T cells in healthy people across ages. Sample-barcoded 5' priming and a J-beta primer mix drove a second PCR of about 6 to 12 cycles. Via MiXCR, TCRdb re-called the 5' RACE reads, giving one row per CDR3 protein. The sample has some 670,000 distinct CDR3 sequences, more than 45% seen once. Material for sequencing was blood. The source of these receptors is a woman older than 75 in good health.

This clonotype was recorded many times. The rearrangement uses TRBV27 and TRBJ2-1; D unclear. Trimming shortened V by 6 bases and J by 3 bases, and 12 bases separated the two germline ends. From germline, CDR1 is MNHEY and CDR2 SMNVEV (reference sequence). This CDR3 region has 14 residues. The chain's CDR3 is CASSQQPNYNEQFF. The CDR3 region has the DNA TGTGCCAGCAGCCAGCAACCAAACTACAATGAGCAGTTCTTC.

Only a few counts were recorded for this clonotype. The chain has TRBV25-1 and TRBJ1-2; D unclear. V gave up 5 bases and J gave up 7 bases, with 8 bases separating them. The CDR3 totals 11 residues. The germline CDR1 and CDR2 sequences are MGHDK and SYGVNS. CDR3 amino acids: CASSQGSGYTF. The CDR3 DNA reads TGTGCCAGCAGTCAAGGGAGTGGCTACACCTTC.

This sequence joins TRBV9 and TRBJ2-7; possibly TRBD1 for D (6 bases). The length of the CDR3 is 14 residues. V dropped 0 bases and J dropped 6 bases, with 13 bases sitting between them. CDR1 SGDLS and CDR2 YYNGEE come from the germline V gene. CDR3 loop: CASSVAAQGREQYF. CDR3 bases: TGTGCCAGCAGCGTAGCAGCCCAGGGGCGCGAGCAGTACTTC.

The chain recombines TRBV6-1 with TRBJ1-5; D ambiguous. The CDR3 runs to 14 residues. The germline CDR1 and CDR2 sequences are MNHNS and SASEGT. With 8 bases removed from V and 1 base from J, the gap between germline ends came to 12 bases. CDR3 in amino acids: CASGAVVSNQPQHF. Here the CDR3 DNA reads TGTGCCAGCGGAGCAGTCGTCAGCAATCAGCCCCAGCATTTT.

The table lists this clonotype with a count of one. V and J are TRBV7-2 and TRBJ1-2; the D gene is possibly TRBD1 (5 bases). The V gene's germline CDR1 is SGHTA and CDR2 FQGNSA. This CDR3 is built from 12 residues. V was clipped by 4 bases and J by 5 bases, with 8 bases between them. The CDR3: CASSWGGYGYTF. CDR3 DNA: TGTGCCAGCAGCTGGGGGGGATATGGCTACACCTTC. Based on the CDR3 plus reference TRBV7-2 and TRBJ1-2, the full variable domain is GAGVSQSPSNKVTEKGKDVELRCDPISGHTALYWYRQSLGQGLEFLIYFQGNSAPDKSGLPSDRFSAERTGGSVSTLTIQRTQQEDSAVYLCASSWGGYGYTFGSGTRLTVV.

Many counts were recorded for this clonotype. The chain employs TRBV20-1 and TRBJ2-3; D not resolved. V shed 0 bases and J shed 0 bases, with 13 bases lying between them. CDR3 length equals 16 residues. Germline V CDR1 and CDR2: DFQATT, SNEGSKA (reference sequence). Here the CDR3 reads CSARDAAQSSTDTQYF. DNA of the CDR3: TGCAGTGCTAGAGATGCGGCGCAATCTAGCACAGATACGCAGTATTTT.

V and J are TRBV12-3 or TRBV12-4 and TRBJ2-4; TRBD2 matches at 9 bases. The CDR3 is 14 amino acids. V lost 3 bases and J lost 5; bases outside the gene matches: 2. CDR3 protein: CASSFIAGENIQYF. The CDR3, as DNA: TGTGCCAGCAGTTTTATAGCGGGGGAAAACATTCAGTACTTC.

This sequence joins TRBV12-3 or TRBV12-4 and TRBJ2-5; 14 nucleotides agree with TRBD2. J gave up 11 bases and V 9 bases, and 14 bases lay outside the gene matches. The CDR3 contains 15 residues. CDR3: CASTSTGLAGVEQYF. CDR3 in DNA: TGTGCCAGTACCTCAACGGGACTAGCGGGAGTGGAGCAGTACTTC.

Remarks on this clonotype: Since a much larger clone is just one base distant, this may be a read error. The chain joins TRBV3-1 to TRBJ2-1; 8 bases agree with TRBD2. This CDR3 is 16 amino acids long. The germline V gene has CDR1 LGHDT and CDR2 YNNKEL (reference sequence). The CDR3 nucleotides are TGTGCCAGCGGCCAAGATACGGGGGGGAGGTACAATGAGCAGTTCTTC. Protein sequence: CASGQDTGGRYNEQFF.

Many counts were recorded for this clonotype. The rearrangement joins TRBV3-1 to TRBJ2-1; D is tentatively TRBD1 or TRBD2 (6 bases each). Germline V CDR1 and CDR2: LGHDT, YNNKEL (reference sequence). CDR3 length equals 11 residues. V was clipped by 4 bases and J by 12 bases, with 10 bases between them. CDR3 DNA: TGTGCCAGCAGCCTACAGGGAGGGCAGTTCTTC. Protein: CASSLQGGQFF.

The chain joins TRBV7-2 to TRBJ2-6, with D perhaps TRBD1 (6 bases). There are 16 residues in the CDR3. V lost 5 bases and J lost 2, with 13 bases in between. Germline V gene data show CDR1 as SGHTA and CDR2 as FQGNSA. The CDR3 bases are TGTGCCAGCAGCCACCTACAGGGAGCTGGGGCCAACGTCCTGACTTTC. This sequence encodes CASSHLQGAGANVLTF.

The chain links TRBV25-1 to TRBJ1-5; D gene uncertain. The germline gives CDR1 MGHDK, CDR2 SYGVNS. The CDR3 has 13 amino acids. Trimming shortened V by 8 bases and J by 2 bases, and 10 bases separated the two germline ends. The CDR3 loop reads CASGRSGNQPQHF. The CDR3 DNA is TGTGCCAGCGGGCGGTCTGGCAATCAGCCCCAGCATTTT.

J is TRBJ2-7 and V is TRBV12-5, with TRBD1 matching over 8 bases. The CDR3 is made up of 16 amino acids. V dropped 5 bases and J dropped 5; count of bases not matched to a gene: 14. Germline CDR1 LGHNT, CDR2 FRNRAP. CDR3 in amino acids: CASGLLNTGGVNEQYF. The DNA of the CDR3 is TGTGCTAGTGGTCTTCTCAACACAGGGGGAGTAAACGAGCAGTACTTC.

This clonotype was recorded a few times. At one end, the junction sequence differs from germline, possibly due to a read error. This rearrangement joins TRBV5-1 to TRBJ2-5; unclear D gene. Germline V gene data show CDR1 as SGHRS and CDR2 as YFSETQ. This CDR3 has 12 residues. For the CDR3, the DNA is TGTGCCAGCAGTCTCCTCCAAGAGACCCAGTACTTC. It codes for CASSLLQETQYF.

The chain recombines TRBV7-2 with TRBJ2-4, with D possibly matching TRBD2 (5 bases). The end of the DNA fits TRBJ2-7 better, so the J call may be wrong. Germline V gives CDR1 SGHTA, CDR2 FQGNSA. The length of the CDR3 is 13 residues. This CDR3 is CASSIGSGYEQYF. The CDR3 DNA sequence: TGTGCCAGCAGCATCGGAAGCGGCTACGAGCAGTACTTC.

Worth noting for this clonotype: A much more abundant neighbour one base away suggests this may be a read error. The chain is built from TRBV12-3 or TRBV12-4 and TRBJ1-2; TRBD1 aligns across 9 bases. V lost 5 bases to trimming and J lost 8 bases; unmatched junction nucleotides: 9. The CDR3 is made up of 14 amino acids. The CDR3 bases are TGTGCCAGCAGTGTCTACCGACAGGGGGGAGGCTACACCTTC. Its protein product is CASSVYRQGGGYTF.

This clonotype was picked up many times. J is TRBJ2-1 and V is TRBV2; no definite D call. Germline lookup yields CDR1 SNHLY and CDR2 FYNNEI. The CDR3 totals 12 residues. The V end lost 1 base, the J end lost 10 bases, and 8 bases lay between the germline ends. The CDR3 sequence is CASSEGRLEQFF. The CDR3 DNA reads TGTGCCAGCAGTGAAGGGCGGTTAGAGCAGTTCTTC.

This clonotype was observed a few times. The rearrangement links TRBV12-3 or TRBV12-4 to TRBJ2-1, with 8 bases matching TRBD1. V shed 4 bases, J shed 11 bases, and the junction held 4 bases outside the gene matches. This CDR3 spans 12 amino acids. The CDR3 coding sequence is TGTGCCAGCAGTTGGGGACAGGTGAAGCAGTTCTTC. This codes for CASSWGQVKQFF.

This clonotype appeared a few times. The rearrangement uses TRBV14 and TRBJ1-1; D might be TRBD1 (6 bases). Trimming took off 5 bases at V and 5 bases at J, with 12 bases between the two ends. CDR1 SGHDN and CDR2 FVKESK come from the germline V gene. The CDR3 has 13 amino acids. The CDR3 DNA sequence: TGTGCCAGCAGCTGGCAGGGGAGTACTGAAGCTTTCTTT. Protein sequence: CASSWQGSTEAFF.

The chain employs TRBV28 and TRBJ2-4; 8 nucleotides agree with TRBD1. Unmatched junction bases numbered 8, after V lost 6 bases and J lost 13 bases. CDR3 length: 12 residues. Germline-derived CDR1 and CDR2 are MDHEN and SYDVKM. The CDR3, as DNA: TGTGCCAGCAGACGGGACAGGTTTGAGCAGTACTTC. It translates to CASRRDRFEQYF.

This clonotype has ten or more counts. The CDR3 reads CASSYRTGTYNEQFF. In nucleotides, the CDR3 is TGTGCCAGCAGTTACCGGACAGGGACCTACAATGAGCAGTTCTTC. The chain carries TRBV6-6 and TRBJ2-1; 8 nucleotides line up with TRBD1. The V segment lost 2 bases and the J segment 2 bases; nucleotides outside the gene matches: 2. The CDR3 contains 15 residues. Germline lookup yields CDR1 MNHNY and CDR2 SVGAGI (reference sequence).